A selection of T cell receptor beta chains follows, all from one sample in a study of blood T cell repertoires in COVID-19. Assay used: immunoSEQ multiplex PCR; TCRdb lists only in-frame clones, some missing. The sample includes around 65,000 clones, roughly 80% of them seen just once. Sample: peripheral blood. These receptors originate from an older man with active COVID-19. Both conserved end residues are part of each CDR3. A D gene is named only where the DNA matches it firmly. Clone size is shown for a subset of rows, as once, few, many or a class of expanded clone.

>once|NA|TRBV4-2|TRBJ1-3
CASSQVVGGGSDNSGNTIYF
TGTGCCAGCAGCCAAGTGGTCGGCGGAGGCAGCGACAACTCTGGAAACACCATATATTTT
>many|TRBD1|TRBV11-2|TRBJ2-7
CASSAGTGSGEQYF
TGTGCCAGCAGCGCTGGGACAGGGAGTGGCGAGCAGTACTTC
>NA|NA|TRBV3-1/TRBV3-2|TRBJ1-2
CASSLRFYGYTF
TGTGCCAGCAGCCTACGGTTCTATGGCTACACCTTC
>NA|NA|TRBV19|TRBJ1-1
CASSIGVRGNTEAFF
TGTGCCAGTAGTATAGGAGTTAGGGGAAACACTGAAGCTTTCTTT
>few|NA|TRBV25-1|TRBJ1-6
CASSELSTYNSPLHF
TGTGCCAGCAGTGAACTCAGTACCTATAATTCACCCCTCCACTTT
>few|TRBD1|TRBV5-1|TRBJ2-2
CASKPPGQGPGELFF
TGCGCCAGCAAGCCGCCTGGACAGGGCCCCGGGGAGCTGTTTTTT
>NA|TRBD2|TRBV29-1|TRBJ2-1
CSVRSPEYSGGSNEQFF
TGCAGCGTTCGGTCCCCAGAGTATAGCGGGGGGTCCAATGAGCAGTTCTTC
>NA|NA|TRBV6-1|TRBJ2-3
CASSDGQTTPDF
TGTGCCAGCAGTGATGGGCAGACAACCCCGGATTTT
>NA|TRBD1|TRBV7-9|TRBJ2-3
CASRQGAPPDTQYF
TGTGCCAGCCGGCAGGGGGCTCCCCCAGATACGCAGTATTTT
>NA|NA|TRBV11-1|TRBJ2-5
CASSKTTGGQTQYF
TGTGCCAGCAGCAAAACTACCGGGGGGCAGACCCAGTACTTC
>few|NA|TRBV11-2|TRBJ1-1
CASSLSQGNMNTEAFF
TGTGCCAGCAGCTTATCTCAGGGAAACATGAACACTGAAGCTTTCTTT
>NA|TRBD1|TRBV10-3|TRBJ2-5
CAISGLGTGEQETQYF
TGTGCCATCAGCGGGCTGGGGACAGGGGAGCAAGAGACCCAGTACTTC
>few|NA|TRBV30|TRBJ2-6
CAWSGTRHFVSSGANVLTF
TGTGCCTGGAGTGGGACAAGACACTTTGTAAGCTCTGGGGCCAACGTCCTGACTTTC
>few|TRBD1|TRBV27|TRBJ1-6
CASRGQGNNSPLHF
TGTGCCAGCAGGGGACAGGGGAATAATTCACCCCTCCACTTT
>NA|TRBD1|TRBV19|TRBJ1-1
CASIPRQGNTEAFF
TGTGCCAGTATCCCCAGACAGGGTAACACTGAAGCTTTCTTT
>once|NA|TRBV6-6|TRBJ1-5
CASSYSVSSDQPQHF
TGTGCCAGCAGTTACTCGGTCAGTTCCGATCAGCCCCAGCATTTT
>NA|TRBD2|TRBV10-3|TRBJ2-7
CATGPLLAGTYEQYF
TGTGCCACCGGGCCCCTACTAGCGGGAACCTACGAGCAGTACTTC
>NA|NA|TRBV6-5|TRBJ2-1
CASIYGGTYNEQFF
TGTGCCAGCATTTATGGGGGCACCTACAATGAGCAGTTCTTC
>NA|NA|TRBV11-2|TRBJ2-1
CASSLGRDEQFF
TGTGCCAGCAGCCTTGGGCGCGATGAGCAGTTCTTC
>NA|NA|TRBV18|TRBJ2-5
CASSPPNSQETQYF
TGTGCCAGCTCACCACCTAATAGCCAAGAGACCCAGTACTTC
>NA|NA|TRBV7-2|TRBJ1-6
CASSIDSSYNSPLHF
TGTGCCAGCAGCATAGACAGCTCCTATAATTCACCCCTCCACTTT
>NA|NA|TRBV5-1|TRBJ2-1
CASSPGERQNEQFF
TGCGCCAGCAGCCCTGGAGAGCGGCAGAATGAGCAGTTCTTC
>NA|TRBD1|TRBV2|TRBJ1-3
CASRRRDRVGNTIYF
TGTGCCAGCAGAAGACGGGACAGGGTGGGAAACACCATATATTTT
>NA|TRBD2|TRBV4-3|TRBJ2-3
CASSQGVSSGGRDTQYF
TGCGCCAGCAGCCAAGGAGTGAGTAGCGGGGGAAGGGATACGCAGTATTTT
>NA|TRBD1|TRBV5-4|TRBJ1-1
CASSTRTGGFSEAFF
TGTGCCAGCAGCACCCGGACAGGGGGTTTTTCTGAAGCTTTCTTT
>NA|TRBD1|TRBV19|TRBJ1-5
CASTGQGGNQPQHF
TGTGCCAGTACTGGGCAGGGGGGCAATCAGCCCCAGCATTTT
>medium-sized|TRBD2|TRBV2|TRBJ2-5
CANLLAGGPGAQTQYF
TGTGCCAACCTACTAGCGGGGGGGCCCGGCGCACAGACCCAGTACTTC
>few|NA|TRBV4-2|TRBJ2-7
CASSQEGAYEQYF
TGTGCCAGCAGCCAAGAAGGAGCTTACGAGCAGTACTTC
>NA|TRBD1|TRBV7-3|TRBJ1-3
CASSTGQGDGNTIYF
TGTGCCAGCAGCACCGGACAGGGAGACGGAAACACCATATATTTT
>NA|TRBD1|TRBV7-9|TRBJ2-1
CASSPQGGNEQFF
TGTGCCAGCAGTCCACAGGGGGGCAATGAGCAGTTCTTC
>NA|TRBD1|TRBV7-2|TRBJ1-1
CASSPATGMNTEAFF
TGTGCCAGCAGCCCAGCGACAGGGATGAACACTGAAGCTTTCTTT
>NA|NA|TRBV18|TRBJ1-1
CASSPITPNTEAFF
TGTGCCAGCTCACCCATCACACCGAACACTGAAGCTTTCTTT
>NA|NA|TRBV4-2|TRBJ1-6
CASSQEMAASSYNSPLHF
TGTGCCAGCAGCCAAGAGATGGCGGCTAGCTCCTATAATTCACCCCTCCACTTT
>NA|TRBD1|TRBV23-1|TRBJ1-3
CASSQSRTGGGNTIYF
TGCGCCAGCAGTCAATCCCGGACAGGGGGTGGAAACACCATATATTTT
>NA|NA|TRBV27|TRBJ2-7
CASRELGSSYEQYF
TGTGCCAGCAGGGAATTGGGGAGCTCCTACGAGCAGTACTTC
>NA|NA|TRBV11-1|TRBJ2-1
CASSLLDNEQFF
TGTGCCAGCAGCCTACTCGACAATGAGCAGTTCTTC
>NA|TRBD2|TRBV12-3/TRBV12-4|TRBJ2-7
CASRGLARYEQYF
TGTGCCAGCAGAGGACTAGCTCGCTACGAGCAGTACTTC
>NA|NA|TRBV28|TRBJ1-4
CASSLRVEKLFF
TGTGCCAGCAGTTTACGGGTGGAAAAACTGTTTTTT
>NA|NA|TRBV7-9|TRBJ1-2
CASSSTSYGYTF
TGTGCCAGCAGCTCCACCAGTTATGGCTACACCTTC
>NA|TRBD1|TRBV6-5|TRBJ2-1
CASTGQNSYNEQFF
TGTGCCAGCACGGGACAGAACTCCTACAATGAGCAGTTCTTC
>few|TRBD2|TRBV29-1|TRBJ2-7
CSVEGSGGAEQYF
TGCAGCGTTGAAGGAAGCGGGGGGGCCGAGCAGTACTTC